The clone carrying this TCR beta chain showed up just a few times. This table comes from immunoSEQ multiplex PCR, and its TCRdb copy is limited to in-frame clones, with some not included. The repertoire consists of roughly 29,000 clones, with around four fifths occurring once and the leading ten covering 2.5% to 3%. The length of the CDR3 is 15 residues. Germline V CDR1 and CDR2: SGHRS, YFSETQ. V lost 4 bases and J lost 6; bases outside the gene matches: 4. Regarding time point: peripheral blood 6 weeks after treatment start. This record comes from a study of PD-L1 blockade in urothelial cancer. Sequencing was performed on PBMCs, taken around atezolizumab (anti-PD-L1) treatment. This receptor was taken from a man aged 70 or older with urothelial cancer. V usage is TRBV5-1 and J usage is TRBJ2-3; 14 nucleotides line up with TRBD2. The CDR3, as DNA: TGCGCCAGCAGCGGGGGACTAGCGGGAGCGGATACGCAGTATTTT. It encodes CASSGGLAGADTQYF.